The TCR beta chain described here comes from a study of T cells after yellow fever vaccination (dated by TCRdb to between 2019 and 2020). For the study in its entirety: Libraries from fractions with low cell numbers were prepared with the SMART-Seq v4 Ultra Low Input RNA kit. To track T-cell clones before and after primary and booster YFV17D yellow fever vaccination, bulk TCR alpha and beta repertoires were sequenced longitudinally. Two healthy male donors made up the cohort, one aged 18 to 29 years and the other aged 30 to 39 years. Blood was drawn at multiple timepoints before and after primary and secondary immunization, with bulk PBMC replicates and cell subsets isolated.

CDR1 SQVTM and CDR2 ANQGSEA are derived from the germline V gene. Trimming takes 7 bases from V and 7 bases from J, and the germline ends sit 16 bases apart. From the cysteine up to the phenylalanine, the CDR3 has a length of 12 residues. Only the CDR3 DNA stays, 36 bases, in frame from base 1. The full study reports these points: Compared with the primary T-cell response, the secondary T-cell response was faster but weaker, reaching its peak on day 5 rather than on day 15. After the booster, most of the clones that had expanded following primary vaccination were detected again (almost 98% of CD4 and around 87% of CD8), which suggests that memory was broadly maintained. FACS-sorted repertoires could contain abundant contaminating clonotypes from the bulk population, so computational filtering was required. A small fraction of clonotypes appeared in both the CD4 and CD8 compartments, likely as a result of convergent recombination. The study included only a couple of donors, which limits how far the findings can be generalized.

Synthesis of TCR cDNA relied on 5'RACE template switching, a step that introduced a universal primer site along with unique molecular identifiers. Priming for cDNA synthesis came from both the TCR alpha and TCR beta constant segments. Library amplification involved two PCR steps, and the second step added sample barcodes and sequencing adapters. Sequencing of the libraries was done on either Illumina HiSeq 2500 (2x100 bp) or NovaSeq (2x150 bp). In the source study's methods: Reads were demultiplexed and collapsed into UMI consensus sequences with MIGEC, and V(D)J alignment was performed with MiXCR. Clonotypes responding to the vaccine were identified with edgeR on replicate PBMC samples, with the criteria of FDR below 0.01 and a log2 fold change above 5 up to day 15. Each bulk clonotype received a CD4 or CD8 identity based on whether the sequenced CD4 or CD8 repertoire contained that clonotype at higher abundance. Using fastp trimming at Q25 and MiXCR clonotype assembly, TCRdb reanalyzed the public sequencing data and kept in-frame beta chains. One record per CDR3 amino acid sequence lists the most common genes and DNA. These V and J calls originate from TCRdb's pipeline instead of the authors' own analysis. This sample comprises around 50,000 distinct CDR3 sequences, 7.4% of them detected only once. The ten largest clones represent over 25% of the sample.

The sample holds many counts of this clonotype. Its antigen remains undetermined. Base-call qualities are not available, and no considerably larger clone is one nucleotide away. The sample's treatment or condition label is to be understood as: live attenuated yellow fever vaccine strain. A standard Ficoll-Paque protocol was used to isolate PBMCs from peripheral blood. Dynabeads CD4 and CD8 positive selection kits were used to isolate the CD4 and CD8 T-cell fractions. TriZol was used to extract RNA from bulk PBMCs, CD4 and CD8 fractions, and dextramer-positive and dextramer-negative fractions. This receptor chain uses TRBV29-1 and TRBJ2-5, and TRBD1 may be the D gene, going by 6 matching bases. The sample in question was CD8+ T cells sorted from PBMCs, obtained approximately 16 days after the first yellow fever vaccination. The sequence derives from a man in his late teens or twenties who received the YFV17D yellow fever vaccine. The nucleotide sequence reads as follows: TGCAGCGCCTGGCAGGGACAAAGGACCCAGTACTTC. Translated, this gives CSAWQGQRTQYF.